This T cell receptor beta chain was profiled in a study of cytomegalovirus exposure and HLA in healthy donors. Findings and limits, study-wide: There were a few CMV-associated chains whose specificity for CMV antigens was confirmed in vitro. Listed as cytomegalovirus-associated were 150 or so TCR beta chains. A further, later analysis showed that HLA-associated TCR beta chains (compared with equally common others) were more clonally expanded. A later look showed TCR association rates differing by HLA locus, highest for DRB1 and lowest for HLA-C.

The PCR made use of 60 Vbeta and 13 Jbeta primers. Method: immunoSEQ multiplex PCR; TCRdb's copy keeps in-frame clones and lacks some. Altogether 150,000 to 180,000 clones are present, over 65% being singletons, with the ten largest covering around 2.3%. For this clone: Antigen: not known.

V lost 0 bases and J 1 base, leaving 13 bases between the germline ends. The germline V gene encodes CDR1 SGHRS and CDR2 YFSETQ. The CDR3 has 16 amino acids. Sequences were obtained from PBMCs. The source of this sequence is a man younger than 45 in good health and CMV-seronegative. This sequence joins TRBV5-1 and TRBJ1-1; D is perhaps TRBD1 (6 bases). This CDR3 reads CASSLADGGRNTEAFF. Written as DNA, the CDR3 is TGCGCCAGCAGCTTGGCCGATGGGGGCAGGAACACTGAAGCTTTCTTT.